These 16 T cell receptor beta chains were sequenced from one sample in a study of blood T cell repertoires in COVID-19. Here immunoSEQ multiplex PCR was the method, and the copy in TCRdb shows in-frame clones only, minus some. The data hold some 150,000 clones, with about 87% observed a single time. The source material was peripheral blood. These receptors originate from a woman in her 50s with acute or convalescent COVID-19.

The CDR3 reads CATSIPSGLAYEQYF. The CDR3 DNA follows: TGTGCCACCAGCATTCCCTCGGGACTAGCCTACGAGCAGTACTTC. The chain couples TRBV15 to TRBJ2-7, with 8 bases aligning to TRBD2. Trimming took 4 bases from V and 2 from J; bases not matched to a gene: 7. Germline V gene lookup returns CDR1 LNHNV and CDR2 YYDKDF (reference sequence). The CDR3 spans 15 residues.

J is TRBJ1-2 and V is TRBV27; D is perhaps TRBD1 (5 bases). V dropped 1 base and J dropped 4 bases, with 13 bases sitting between them. Germline CDR1 and CDR2: MNHEY and SMNVEV (reference sequence). This CDR3 is 15 amino acids long. The DNA of the CDR3 is TGTGCCAGCAGTTTATTTGCGGGACCCGTCTATGGCTACACCTTC. It is translated as CASSLFAGPVYGYTF.

The rearrangement joins TRBV19 to TRBJ1-3; 8 nucleotides agree with TRBD1. V dropped 6 bases and J dropped 2; count of bases not matched to a gene: 6. Germline V gene data show CDR1 as LNHDA and CDR2 as SQIVND (reference sequence). The CDR3 is made up of 15 amino acids. This CDR3 is CASRLDRGPGNTIYF. The DNA of the CDR3 is TGTGCCAGTAGGCTAGACAGGGGTCCTGGAAACACCATATATTTT.

V gene TRBV5-5 combines with J gene TRBJ2-7; TRBD1 agrees at 9 bases. The germline V gene has CDR1 SGHKS and CDR2 YYEKEE (reference sequence). Germline trimming cut 3 bases from V and 3 bases from J; bases unmatched to any gene: 4. The CDR3 is made up of 14 amino acids. CDR3 amino acids: CASSSGQGNYEQYF. The CDR3 region has the DNA TGTGCCAGCAGCTCCGGACAGGGGAACTACGAGCAGTACTTC. Full variable domain (missing parts from reference TRBV5-5 and TRBJ2-7): DAGVTQSPTHLIKTRGQQVTLRCSPISGHKSVSWYQQVLGQGPQFIFQYYEKEERGRGNFPDRFSARQFPNYSSELNVNALLLGDSALYLCASSSGQGNYEQYFGPGTRLTVT.

The chain recombines TRBV20-1 with TRBJ1-2; D is possibly TRBD1 (5 bases). V shed 3 bases and J shed 2 bases, with 19 bases lying between them. This CDR3 spans 16 amino acids. Germline CDR1 DFQATT, CDR2 SNEGSKA (reference sequence). CDR3 sequence: CSASHYRGGENYGYTF. The CDR3 DNA reads as TGCAGTGCTAGTCACTACCGGGGGGGGGAGAACTATGGCTACACCTTC.

The V call is TRBV21-1, the J call TRBJ2-2; the table names TRBD1, a call not compared with the DNA. TRBV21-1 has pseudogene status. CDR3 length: 15 residues. The CDR3 loop is CASSNPQGNTGELFF. In DNA, the CDR3 is TGTGCCAGCAGCAATCCCCAGGGGAACACCGGGGAGCTGTTTTTT.

The gene calls are TRBV7-9 and TRBJ1-2; 10 positions match TRBD1. The CDR3 runs to 16 residues. The V and J ends lost 4 bases and 3 bases, in that order; junction bases with no gene match: 8. The germline V gene has CDR1 SEHNR and CDR2 FQNEAQ (reference sequence). CDR3 sequence (DNA): TGTGCCAGCAGCTCCACCAGACAGGGGGCAGACTATGGCTACACCTTC. Translation gives CASSSTRQGADYGYTF.

CDR3 region: CASSLTGQGIDTQYF. In DNA form, the CDR3 reads TGTGCCAGCTCACTAACGGGACAGGGCATAGATACGCAGTATTTT. The V and J genes are TRBV18 and TRBJ2-3; 9 nucleotides align to TRBD1. The junction had 7 bases not matched to a gene; V was cut back by 4 bases and J by 5 bases. CDR3 length: 15 residues. Germline V gene lookup returns CDR1 KGHSH and CDR2 LQKENI.

The chain links TRBV19 to TRBJ1-3; 10 bases line up with TRBD1. J lost 0 bases, V lost 7 bases, and 15 bases had no gene match. This CDR3 region has 19 residues. Germline-derived CDR1 and CDR2 are LNHDA and SQIVND (reference sequence). CDR3 sequence reads: CASTLVPGQGLSSGNTIYF. The CDR3 DNA sequence: TGTGCCAGTACCCTTGTCCCGGGACAGGGGCTGAGCTCTGGAAACACCATATATTTT.

This clone has only a few counts. V usage is TRBV2 and J usage is TRBJ2-7; weak D call: TRBD1 (6 bases). This CDR3 is 14 amino acids long. Germline loops: CDR1 SNHLY, CDR2 FYNNEI. Trimming removed 3 bases at V and 4 bases at J, with 13 bases between. The CDR3 coding sequence is TGTGCCAGCAGTGACCAGGGGCGAGGGTACGAGCAGTACTTC. Encoded protein: CASSDQGRGYEQYF.

The V call is TRBV11-3, the J call TRBJ2-1; D perhaps matches TRBD2 (6 bases). V lost 4 bases to trimming and J lost 5 bases, with 15 bases between them. This CDR3 is built from 15 residues. Germline V lookup: CDR1 SGHNT, CDR2 YENEEA. CDR3 sequence reads: CASSSMGGSDNEQFF. CDR3 nucleotide sequence: TGTGCCAGCAGCTCGATGGGGGGTTCGGACAATGAGCAGTTCTTC.

The DNA for the CDR3 is TGTGCCAGGGGCGAGCCGGGAAACACCATATATTTT. It is translated as CARGEPGNTIYF. V gene TRBV27 combines with J gene TRBJ1-3; D remains ambiguous. CDR3 length equals 12 residues. Germline V gene data show CDR1 as MNHEY and CDR2 as SMNVEV (reference sequence). The ends were cut back, 9 bases at V and 4 bases at J, with 10 bases in the middle.

The CDR3 DNA reads as TGTGCCAGCTCCCATGTCGCAGGGGCCCAGGGGTATGGCTACACCTTC. The encoded protein is CASSHVAGAQGYGYTF. The rearrangement uses TRBV7-9 and TRBJ1-2, with TRBD1 as a possible D gene (6 bases). CDR1 is SEHNR, CDR2 FQNEAQ, per germline (reference sequence). CDR3 length: 16 residues. Between the trimmed V and J ends, which lost 8 bases and 5 bases, there was a span of 24 bases.

This sequence joins TRBV9 and TRBJ2-1, with D perhaps TRBD2 (6 bases). The CDR3 spans 14 residues. Deletions cut 0 bases from V and 6 bases from J, with 10 bases between. Looked up from germline, CDR1 is SGDLS and CDR2 is YYNGEE. The CDR3 DNA reads as TGTGCCAGCAGCGTAGCTGGTAGCGGCAATGAGCAGTTCTTC. Its translation is CASSVAGSGNEQFF.

Regarding this clone: A read error is possible here, since a much larger clone lies one base away. The chain joins TRBV9 to TRBJ1-1; TRBD1 might be the D (5 bases). The germline gives CDR1 SGDLS, CDR2 YYNGEE. V was trimmed by 3 bases and J by 0 bases, leaving 6 bases between them. CDR3 length equals 13 residues. CDR3 in DNA: TGTGCCAGCAGCGGACAGTTGAACACTGAAGCTTTCTTT. Translated: CASSGQLNTEAFF.

This sequence joins TRBV3-1 (or the pseudogene TRBV3-2) and TRBJ2-3; a weak D match, TRBD2 (5 bases). The length of the CDR3 is 17 residues. CDR1 is LGHDT and CDR2 is YNNKEL in the germline V gene (reference sequence). The V end was cut by 1 base, the J end by 0 bases, with 14 bases between. Here the CDR3 reads CASSQVGSGYSTDTQYF. In nucleotides, the CDR3 is TGTGCCAGCAGCCAAGTAGGGAGCGGATATAGCACAGATACGCAGTATTTT.